This entry lists 18 T cell receptor delta chains sequenced from one sample in a study of γδ T cells in repeated Plasmodium falciparum infection. TCRdb re-called clones from the multiplex PCR reads via CATT. The sample carries 45,000 to 60,000 delta-chain clones, roughly 1.9% recorded once. Bulk repertoires came from Vgamma9/Vdelta2+ or Vdelta2-negative gammadelta T cells flow-sorted from PBMC. Sequencing was done on a sample of gamma-delta T cells from blood. All receptors come from a pool of human donors (malaria-infected and uninfected, not separated).

With regard to this clone: The TCRdb protein comes from a much larger clone and disagrees with this DNA's translation at residue 5, likely due to a read error; the protein given here is derived from the DNA. This chain uses TRDV3 with TRDJ1; 10 nucleotides line up with TRDD3. Per the germline V gene, CDR1 is TVYSNPD and CDR2 is GDNSRS (reference sequence). The CDR3 has 21 amino acids. V shed 3 bases, J shed 8 bases, and the junction held 33 bases outside the gene matches. CDR3 nucleotide sequence: TGTGCCTTCCAACCTCCCTTCCTCTTCCTTTCGCCTTGGGGGATACTAGGGAAACTCATCTTT. Protein product: CAFQPPFLFLSPWGILGKLIF.

This clone was detected many times. A read error is likely here: a far larger clone is one base away. At the DNA level, this CDR3 is encoded by other sequences in the same sample as well. The chain has TRDV2 and TRDJ3; possible D gene TRDD3, 6 bases. No J gene is reported in TCRdb; it was inferred here by comparing the DNA with germline. The germline CDR1 and CDR2 sequences are GEAIGNYY and EKD. Trimming removed 0 bases from V and 0 bases from J, with 11 bases in between. This CDR3 region has 18 residues. CDR3 in DNA: TGTGCCTGTGACACCGTGGGGATTGACTCCTGGGACACCCGACAGATGTTTTTC. It is translated as CACDTVGIDSWDTRQMFF.

The table lists this clone with many counts. Different DNA sequences within this sample yield the same CDR3. CDR3 residues: CALGEPAFPNWGIAYTDKLIF. As DNA, the CDR3 is TGTGCTCTTGGGGAACCTGCCTTCCCAAATTGGGGGATCGCGTACACCGATAAACTCATCTTT. This chain joins TRDV1 and TRDJ1, with 8 bases aligning to TRDD3. Germline lookup yields CDR1 TSWWSYY and CDR2 QGS. This CDR3 is built from 21 residues. Trimming at V came to 1 base and at J to 0 bases, leaving 19 bases not matched to a gene.

Details on this clone: Since a far larger clone is one base different, this is likely a read error. The identical CDR3 is also encoded by other nucleotide sequences in the sample. The chain carries TRDV1 and TRDJ1; 9 bases match TRDD3. The J gene is not listed in TCRdb, so it was assigned here from a DNA match to germline. CDR3 length equals 20 residues. The germline CDR1 and CDR2 sequences are TSWWSYY and QGS. CDR3 sequence: CALGELHYWGTLWYTDKLIF. For the CDR3, the DNA is TGTGCCCTTGGGGAACTCCACTACTGGGGGACCCTCTGGTACACCGATAAACTCATCTTT.

Worth noting for this clone: TCRdb shows a much larger clone's protein in place of this DNA's translation, and the two differ at residue 8, likely through a read error; the protein shown is translated from the DNA. This chain uses TRDV1 with TRDJ1; D gene ambiguous. TCRdb is silent on the J gene; assignment here came from matching the DNA to germline. Trimming pared 3 bases from V and 0 bases from J, leaving 26 bases between. CDR3 length equals 20 residues. Germline assignment: CDR1 TSWWSYY and CDR2 QGS. In nucleotides, the CDR3 is TGTGCTCTTGGGGACTTCGCGAGGACTCCAAGGCGAGAGTACACCGATAAACTCATCTTT. It codes for CALGDFARTPRREYTDKLIF.

This clone was counted ten times or more. The V gene is TRDV1, the J gene TRDJ1; D is unresolved. Trimming left V 0 bases short and J 2 bases short, with 22 bases between. This CDR3 spans 19 amino acids. Per germline, CDR1 TSWWSYY and CDR2 QGS. CDR3 loop: CALGELFPLVPAKTDKLIF. CDR3 nucleotide sequence: TGTGCTCTTGGGGAACTTTTCCCCTTGGTGCCGGCTAAAACCGATAAACTCATCTTT.

This clone was found a few times. The protein in TCRdb stems from a much larger clone and differs at residue 9 from this DNA's translation, likely a read error; here the protein is translated from the DNA. This sample includes further DNA sequences coding for the same CDR3. The chain uses TRDV2 and TRDJ1; 8 bases agree with TRDD3. The germline V gene encodes CDR1 GEAIGNYY and CDR2 EKD. There are 15 residues in the CDR3. Losses at the gene ends were 3 bases for V and 1 base for J; bases not matched to a gene: 6. As DNA, the CDR3 is TGTGCCTGTGACCCTCTGGGGGACTCCACCGATAAACTCATCTTT. Its translation: CACDPLGDSTDKLIF.

This clone has a handful of counts. This likely reflects a read error, since a far larger clone is one base away. Other DNA sequences in this specimen translate into the identical CDR3. The chain joins TRDV3 to TRDJ1; 7 bases line up with TRDD3. Germline loops: CDR1 TVYSNPD, CDR2 GDNSRS (reference sequence). The CDR3 totals 14 residues. CDR3 nucleotide sequence: TGTGCCTTTGGTGGGGGAACTGGCACCGACAAACTCATCTTT. Its protein product is CAFGGGTGTDKLIF.

This clone was found many times. The rearrangement joins TRDV1 to TRDJ1; TRDD3 is a possible D gene (5 bases). Here the J gene came from matching the DNA to germline, since TCRdb omits it. This CDR3 has 18 residues. Trimming pared 2 bases from V and 3 bases from J, leaving 22 bases between. From germline, CDR1 is TSWWSYY and CDR2 QGS. The CDR3 sequence: CALGELPKLVFISDKLIF. The CDR3 region has the DNA TGTGCTCTTGGGGAATTACCGAAACTGGTCTTTATTTCCGATAAACTCATCTTT.

This clone turned up a few times. TCRdb lists the protein of a much larger clone for this DNA, which differs at residue 18, so this is likely a read error; the protein given here is translated from the DNA itself. This sequence joins TRDV1 and TRDJ1, with D possibly matching TRDD3 (5 bases). Germline CDR1 is TSWWSYY and CDR2 is QGS. This CDR3 has 21 residues. The CDR3 reads CALGESDNNVILGQYTDRLIF. The CDR3 region has the DNA TGTGCTCTTGGGGAATCCGACAACAACGTTATCCTGGGACAATACACCGATAGACTCATCTTT.

This clone has more than one count but fewer than ten. Translating this DNA gives a protein that differs at residue 8 from the TCRdb one, which belongs to a much larger clone; a read error is likely, and the protein shown is this translation. The chain employs TRDV1 and TRDJ1; 11 nucleotides agree with TRDD3. The J gene was missing in TCRdb and was found by matching the end of the DNA to germline. The ends lost 1 base at V and 0 bases at J; junction bases unmatched: 37. Germline V CDR1 and CDR2: TSWWSYY, QGS. This CDR3 comprises 28 residues. The CDR3 DNA is TGTGCTCTTGGGGAACCCCAAGCTTCCTTTTCACTCAACTGGGGGATATACGCCAATCGCCCGTACACCGATAAACTCATCTTT. Protein: CALGEPQASFSLNWGIYANRPYTDKLIF.

As concerns this clone: The amino acid sequence in TCRdb belongs to a much larger clone and departs from this DNA's translation at residue 3, likely a sequencing read error; the sequence shown is translated from the DNA. The chain joins TRDV1 to TRDJ1; D might be TRDD3 (6 bases). Here the J gene came from matching the DNA to germline, since TCRdb omits it. The CDR3 consists of 24 residues. Germline V CDR1 and CDR2: TSWWSYY, QGS. Here the CDR3 reads CAPGELGYSITLGINRLYTDKLIF. CDR3 DNA: TGTGCTCCTGGGGAACTCGGTTATAGTATTACTTTGGGGATCAACCGATTGTACACCGATAAACTCATCTTT.

On this clone: TCRdb assigns this DNA the protein of a much larger clone, which departs from its translation at residue 10; this likely reflects a read error, and the protein shown comes from translating the DNA. The CDR3 here is CACDTVKGQKLGDTDRYTDKLIF. The CDR3 DNA is TGTGCCTGTGACACCGTAAAAGGTCAGAAACTGGGGGATACGGACAGGTACACCGATAAACTCATCTTT. V is TRDV2 and J is TRDJ1; 13 bases agree with TRDD3. Germline V CDR1 and CDR2: GEAIGNYY, EKD. The V gene end was trimmed by 0 bases and the J gene end by 0 bases; junction bases not matched to a gene: 21. The length of the CDR3 is 23 residues.

This clone was picked up a small number of times. TCRdb pairs this DNA with a much larger clone's protein that differs at residue 3, likely a read error; the protein shown was translated from the DNA. The genes are TRDV2 and TRDJ1, with D perhaps TRDD3 (5 bases). The germline CDR1 and CDR2 sequences are GEAIGNYY and EKD. This CDR3 has 15 residues. Here the CDR3 reads CASDTVGVPIDKLIF. CDR3 coding DNA: TGTGCCAGTGACACCGTTGGGGTGCCTATCGATAAACTCATCTTT.

There are many counts of this clone. TCRdb's listed protein matches a much larger clone and diverges from this DNA's translation at residue 11, likely through a read error; the protein shown comes from the DNA. The V call is TRDV1, the J call TRDJ1; D is ambiguous. The J gene, left out of TCRdb, was set here by checking the DNA against germline. The V end was cut by 2 bases, the J end by 4 bases, with 17 bases between. CDR1 TSWWSYY and CDR2 QGS come from the germline V gene. This CDR3 comprises 16 residues. CDR3 loop: CALGEVGPSEDDKLIF. The DNA for the CDR3 is TGTGCTCTTGGGGAAGTGGGCCCCAGCGAGGACGATAAACTCATCTTT.

As for this clone: TCRdb's protein for this DNA is that of a much larger clone and differs from the translation at residue 4, likely a read error; the protein shown is the DNA translation. V gene TRDV1 combines with J gene TRDJ1; 12 bases line up with TRDD3. Since TCRdb gives no J gene, matching the DNA to germline was used here to assign it. Germline loops: CDR1 TSWWSYY, CDR2 QGS. V trimming: 8 bases; J trimming: 0 bases; junction bases outside the gene matches: 22. The CDR3 runs to 21 residues. CDR3: CALRVARGWGIRILYTDKLIF. CDR3 sequence (DNA): TGTGCTCTTAGAGTTGCCAGAGGCTGGGGGATACGAATCCTATACACCGATAAACTCATCTTT.

The rearrangement uses TRDV3 and TRDJ1, with 10 bases lining up with TRDD3. TCRdb lists no J gene, so it was determined here by aligning the DNA to germline. Trimming removed 3 bases from V and 0 bases from J; junction bases left unmatched: 31. The CDR3 is 23 residues long. Germline V gives CDR1 TVYSNPD, CDR2 GDNSRS (reference sequence). The CDR3 DNA is TGTGCCTTAGCTTGGCCTTCCTCCCCGTACTGGGGGATGATAAGAGAGTACACCGATAAACTCATCTTT. Translation: CALAWPSSPYWGMIREYTDKLIF.

This clone has a count of ten or more. The protein held in TCRdb is that of a much larger clone and does not match this DNA's translation at residue 10, likely because of a read error; the protein shown is translated from the DNA. V usage is TRDV2 and J usage is TRDJ1; 8 bases agree with TRDD3. V gave up 0 bases and J gave up 7 bases; unmatched junction bases: 15. CDR3 length: 17 amino acids. Germline V gene data show CDR1 as GEAIGNYY and CDR2 as EKD. CDR3 sequence: CACDTGDGGCAGAKLIF. The CDR3 coding sequence is TGTGCCTGTGACACCGGTGATGGGGGATGCGCTGGGGCTAAACTCATCTTT.